The sequence of this T cell receptor beta chain was determined in a study of PD-1 blockade in classical Hodgkin lymphoma. V lost 5 bases, J lost 5 bases, and 6 bases stayed unmatched. Germline V gene sequence: CDR1 SGHRS, CDR2 YFSETQ. The CDR3 has 15 residues. Specified time point: cycle 4 day 1 (C4D1), after more than five weeks of nivolumab. All the patients suffered relapse after autologous stem cell transplantation, and brentuximab vedotin exposure differed. The method was immunoSEQ multiplex PCR; TCRdb's version includes in-frame clones alone and lacks a portion of them. The sample lists approximately 61,000 clones; about 85% were seen once.

The sequence came from a human donor with classical Hodgkin lymphoma. V gene TRBV5-1 combines with J gene TRBJ2-2; the match to TRBD1 covers 10 bases. This specimen consisted of peripheral blood mononuclear cells (PBMCs), obtained before the fourth cycle of nivolumab. The CDR3 DNA is TGCGCCAGCAGAATTCGGACAGGGGGGACCGGGGAGCTGTTTTTT. Amino acid sequence: CASRIRTGGTGELFF.